This T cell receptor (beta chain) was identified in a study of OX40 agonist ivuxolimab in advanced cancers. As for the study in general: Intravenous ivuxolimab at 0.01 to 10 mg/kg was given to patients every 2 weeks. People who had prior anti-PD-1, anti-PD-L1 or anti-CTLA-4 therapy could take part, and 35% to 50% had some.

The CDR3 has 14 amino acids. V dropped 8 bases and J dropped 0; count of bases not matched to a gene: 3. CDR1 is MNHNS and CDR2 is SASEGT in the germline V gene. TCRdb's copy holds only in-frame clones and misses some; the assay was immunoSEQ multiplex PCR. The sample records about 73,000 clones, about nine tenths being singletons. The rearrangement joins TRBV6-1 to TRBJ2-7; 11 bases map to TRBD2. Sequencing was performed on CD4+ or CD8+ T cells sorted from blood, taken in a trial of the OX40 agonist ivuxolimab. The sequence was collected from an adult with an advanced solid tumor such as melanoma, head and neck, liver or kidney cancer. The CDR3 loop is CASGTSGFSYEQYF. Here the CDR3 DNA reads TGTGCCAGCGGGACTAGCGGTTTCTCCTACGAGCAGTACTTC.